The 18 T cell receptor beta chains in this list originate from one sample, sequenced in a study of blood T cell repertoires in COVID-19. Assay: immunoSEQ multiplex PCR; the TCRdb copy retains only in-frame clones and omits some. The sample has under 200,000 clones; about 85% are singletons. Sequencing was carried out using peripheral blood. These receptor sequences come from a woman in her sixties or seventies with COVID-19, enrolled during active disease.

J is TRBJ1-6 and V is TRBV4-1, with D unresolved. CDR1 and CDR2 from the germline V gene are MGHRA and YSYEKL. V dropped 0 bases and J dropped 7 bases, with 13 bases sitting between them. This CDR3 has 16 residues. CDR3 amino acids: CASSQDRAGTNSPLHF. In nucleotides, the CDR3 is TGCGCCAGCAGCCAAGATCGAGCGGGCACCAATTCACCCCTCCACTTT.

This clone occurred many times. The rearrangement links TRBV6-5 to TRBJ1-2; no clear D gene. Looked up from germline, CDR1 is MNHEY and CDR2 is SVGAGI. V shed 6 bases and J shed 4 bases, with 12 bases lying between them. The length of the CDR3 is 13 residues. CDR3 region: CASSLGRSYGYTF. The CDR3 DNA sequence: TGTGCCAGCAGCCTCGGTAGGAGCTATGGCTACACCTTC.

The chain combines TRBV19 with TRBJ2-1; 7 nucleotides line up with TRBD1. Trimming cost V 8 bases and J 4 bases; bases outside gene matches: 2. CDR3 length: 12 residues. The germline gives CDR1 LNHDA, CDR2 SQIVND (reference sequence). The chain's CDR3 is CASRQGYNEQFF. CDR3 coding DNA: TGTGCCAGTCGACAGGGATACAATGAGCAGTTCTTC.

The rearrangement links TRBV11-2 to TRBJ1-1; no firm D call. This CDR3 is 12 amino acids long. V lost 1 base, J lost 11 bases, and 11 bases lay in between. Germline-derived CDR1 and CDR2 are SGHAT and FQNNGV. CDR3 residues: CASSLVEGRAFF. The CDR3 DNA reads as TGTGCCAGCAGCTTAGTTGAGGGTAGGGCTTTCTTT.

V is TRBV27 and J is TRBJ1-5; no clear D. The CDR3 has 20 residues. Trimming cost V 5 bases and J 0 bases, with 26 bases left between them. CDR1 MNHEY and CDR2 SMNVEV come from the germline V gene (reference sequence). The CDR3 nucleotides are TGTGCCAGCAGTCCGTATTACAAGGGCTTTAGCGGTGGTAGCAATCAGCCCCAGCATTTT. It is translated as CASSPYYKGFSGGSNQPQHF.

This clone has just one count. V is TRBV3-1 (or the pseudogene TRBV3-2) and J is TRBJ2-5; maybe TRBD2 (5 bases). Germline loops: CDR1 LGHDT, CDR2 YNNKEL (reference sequence). V lost 5 bases to trimming and J lost 1 base, with 11 bases between them. There are 14 residues in the CDR3. CDR3 protein: CASSLGGAQETQYF. The CDR3 DNA is TGTGCCAGCAGCTTAGGAGGCGCCCAAGAGACCCAGTACTTC.

The chain has TRBV6-1 and TRBJ2-5, with 9 bases matching TRBD2. With V trimmed by 1 base and J by 4 bases, 1 base remained unmatched. The CDR3 sequence is 14 residues long. Germline CDR1 is MNHNS and CDR2 is SASEGT. CDR3 sequence: CASSEGGGGETQYF. The CDR3, as DNA: TGTGCCAGCAGTGAAGGCGGGGGGGGAGAGACCCAGTACTTC.

The rearrangement links TRBV15 to TRBJ2-1; D possibly corresponds to TRBD1 (6 bases). The germline V gene has CDR1 LNHNV and CDR2 YYDKDF (reference sequence). The CDR3 is 15 residues long. V was cut by 5 bases and J by 4 bases, with 15 bases left in between. The chain's CDR3 is CATSGSRDKYNEQFF. The CDR3, as DNA: TGTGCCACCAGCGGGAGCCGGGACAAGTACAATGAGCAGTTCTTC.

The count of this clone is one. The J gene is TRBJ1-2, the V gene TRBV3-1 (or the pseudogene TRBV3-2), with no clear D. The CDR3 spans 14 residues. V was clipped by 4 bases and J by 4 bases, with 13 bases between them. Germline V CDR1 and CDR2: LGHDT, YNNKEL (reference sequence). CDR3 protein: CASSLQTDVYGYTF. The CDR3 nucleotides read TGTGCCAGCAGCCTTCAAACAGATGTCTATGGCTACACCTTC.

This clone was picked up a small number of times. This chain joins TRBV19 and TRBJ1-3; D is possibly TRBD1 (5 bases). The ends were cut back, 7 bases at V and 0 bases at J, with 13 bases in the middle. Per the germline V gene, CDR1 is LNHDA and CDR2 is SQIVND (reference sequence). The CDR3 length is 15 residues. The CDR3: CASKPFDSSGNTIYF. CDR3 sequence (DNA): TGTGCCAGTAAGCCATTCGACAGCTCTGGAAACACCATATATTTT.

The chain couples TRBV7-8 to TRBJ2-1; D call uncertain. This CDR3 is 15 amino acids long. V gave up 2 bases and J gave up 5 bases, with 13 bases separating them. Per germline, CDR1 SGHVS and CDR2 FQNEAQ. CDR3 sequence (DNA): TGTGCCAGCAGCTTACGACTCCGCCGGGACAATGAGCAGTTCTTC. This codes for CASSLRLRRDNEQFF.

This chain connects TRBV20-1 to TRBJ1-3; D unclear. This CDR3 is 12 amino acids long. Trimming removed 3 bases at V and 2 bases at J, with 5 bases between. Germline V gene sequence: CDR1 DFQATT, CDR2 SNEGSKA (reference sequence). CDR3 bases: TGCAGTGCTAGTGGGCCTGGAAACACCATATATTTT. Translated, it gives CSASGPGNTIYF.

The chain has TRBV24-1 and TRBJ2-5; possibly TRBD2 for D (7 bases). CDR1 is KGHDR and CDR2 is SFDVKD in the germline V gene. V was clipped by 4 bases and J by 5 bases, with 22 bases between them. This CDR3 contains 17 residues. CDR3: CATSDSRAGAHGETQYF. CDR3 nucleotide sequence: TGTGCCACCAGTGACTCCCGCGCGGGGGCCCACGGGGAGACCCAGTACTTC.

The genes are TRBV19 and TRBJ1-1, with 7 bases identical to TRBD1. This CDR3 has 12 amino acids. CDR1 is LNHDA and CDR2 is SQIVND in the germline V gene (reference sequence). V lost 5 bases to trimming and J lost 11 bases; unmatched junction nucleotides: 8. CDR3 DNA: TGTGCCAGTAGTCGACAGGGTGGGGAGGCTTTCTTT. Translated, it gives CASSRQGGEAFF.

The chain joins TRBV11-2 to TRBJ1-6, with D perhaps TRBD1 (6 bases). The germline CDR1 and CDR2 sequences are SGHAT and FQNNGV. This CDR3 region has 15 residues. Deletions cut 4 bases from V and 5 bases from J, with 12 bases between. The CDR3 DNA reads TGTGCCAGCAGCTCCTCGGGACATAATAATTCACCCCTCCACTTT. Translation gives CASSSSGHNNSPLHF.

This clone came up many times. The chain links TRBV15 to TRBJ2-5; 9 bases are shared with TRBD1. V gave up 4 bases and J gave up 0 bases; unmatched junction bases: 9. CDR1 and CDR2 from the germline V gene are LNHNV and YYDKDF (reference sequence). CDR3 length: 17 amino acids. The CDR3 is CATSNPGGQGDQETQYF. Here the CDR3 DNA reads TGTGCCACCAGCAACCCCGGGGGACAGGGTGACCAAGAGACCCAGTACTTC.

The rearrangement links TRBV24-1 to TRBJ1-5; the D is unclear. CDR1 is KGHDR and CDR2 is SFDVKD in the germline V gene. The CDR3 sequence is 14 residues long. The V end was cut by 7 bases, the J end by 3 bases, with 12 bases between. Written as DNA, the CDR3 is TGTGCCACCAGGGGAGCGGGAACCAATCAGCCCCAGCATTTT. It is translated as CATRGAGTNQPQHF.

This chain connects TRBV5-4 to TRBJ2-1; 13 bases map to TRBD2. The V and J ends lost 3 bases and 8 bases, in that order; junction bases with no gene match: 11. In germline, CDR1 is SGHNT, CDR2 YYREEE (reference sequence). The CDR3 has 17 residues. This CDR3 reads CASSSGLAGDVGDEQFF. The CDR3 DNA reads as TGTGCCAGCAGCTCAGGACTAGCGGGAGACGTTGGTGATGAGCAGTTCTTC.